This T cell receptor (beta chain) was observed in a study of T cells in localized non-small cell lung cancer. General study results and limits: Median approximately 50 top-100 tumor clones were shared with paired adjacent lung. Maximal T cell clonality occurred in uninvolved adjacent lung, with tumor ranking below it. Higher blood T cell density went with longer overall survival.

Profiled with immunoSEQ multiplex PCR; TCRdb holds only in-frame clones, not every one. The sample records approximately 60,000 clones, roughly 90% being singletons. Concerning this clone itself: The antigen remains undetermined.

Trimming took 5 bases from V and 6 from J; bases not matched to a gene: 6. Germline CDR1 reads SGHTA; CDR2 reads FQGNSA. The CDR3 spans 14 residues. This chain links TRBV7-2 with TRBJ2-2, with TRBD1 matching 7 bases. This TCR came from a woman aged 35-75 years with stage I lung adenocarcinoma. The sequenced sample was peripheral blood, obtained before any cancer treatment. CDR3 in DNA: TGTGCCAGCAGCGGGACAGCAAGTGCCGGGGAGCTGTTTTTT. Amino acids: CASSGTASAGELFF.